Listed below are T cell receptor beta chains from one sample, sequenced in a study of T-cell memory formation after mild COVID-19. Via MiXCR, TCRdb re-called the 5' RACE reads, giving one row per CDR3 protein. The sample lists about 180,000 distinct CDR3 sequences, about 18% occurring once. The specimen sequenced was PBMCs or a T cell subset sorted from them (not recorded which). These receptors came from a man aged 18 to 29 who had mild COVID-19 (a few samples of this study predate the infection). Cell type and time point are not known. Each CDR3 is given with its conserved first and last residue. Fields, in order: clone size, J gene, V gene, D gene, CDR3 DNA, CDR3 protein. A D gene is named only where the DNA matches it firmly. Clone size appears in some rows only: once, few, many, or a class for an expanded clone.

few	TRBJ1-1	TRBV7-2	-	TGTGCCAGCAGCTTAGTATCTTTGGGATCTGAAGCTTTCTTT	CASSLVSLGSEAFF
-	TRBJ2-2	TRBV7-2	-	TGTGCCGTAACCCTCCTCAGTGGACCTAGCACCGGGGAGCTGTTTTTT	CAVTLLSGPSTGELFF
-	TRBJ2-3	TRBV5-1	-	TGCGCCAGCAGCTTCACTCCCGGTACGCAGTATTTT	CASSFTPGTQYF
-	TRBJ2-3	TRBV5-1	TRBD2	TGCGCCAGCAGCGGACTAGCGGGGAGGGCCTTAGATACGCAGTATTTT	CASSGLAGRALDTQYF
few	TRBJ2-7	TRBV5-1	TRBD2	TGCGCCAGCAGCTTCGGGGGGGCCAACTACGAGCAGTACTTC	CASSFGGANYEQYF
few	TRBJ2-3	TRBV24-1	TRBD2	TGTGCCACCAGTGGTACTAGCGGAGGAACAGATACGCAGTATTTT	CATSGTSGGTDTQYF
-	TRBJ2-7	TRBV4-3	TRBD2	TGCGCCAGCAGGCGGACTAGCGGGGGAGACTACGAGCAGTACTTC	CASRRTSGGDYEQYF
-	TRBJ1-1	TRBV7-2	-	TGTGCCAGCAGCTTAGCCGAAACCAGACAAGGTGAAGCTTTCTTT	CASSLAETRQGEAFF
many	TRBJ2-3	TRBV7-8	TRBD1	TGTGCCAGCAGCTTATCAACAGGGGCAGATACGCAGTATTTT	CASSLSTGADTQYF
-	TRBJ1-1	TRBV25-1	TRBD1	TGTGCCAGCAGCTCTCTACAGGGGTGGGACACTGAAGCTTTCTTT	CASSSLQGWDTEAFF
-	TRBJ2-3	TRBV6-5	-	TGTGCCAGCAGTTACTCCCCAAGGGGGGCGTACGATACGCAGTATTTT	CASSYSPRGAYDTQYF
many	TRBJ2-6	TRBV12-3/TRBV12-4	-	TGTGCCAGCAGTTGGGGTAGCTCTGGGGCCAACGTCCTGACTTTC	CASSWGSSGANVLTF
-	TRBJ2-2	TRBV7-2	-	TGTGCCAGCAGCCAGACAGTCGGGGAGCTGTTTTTT	CASSQTVGELFF
many	TRBJ1-2	TRBV7-2	-	TGTGCCAGCAGCCTTAGTAGCTTTGGAGAGGGCTACACCTTC	CASSLSSFGEGYTF
few	TRBJ2-2	TRBV5-6	TRBD1	TGTGCCAGCAGCGTCACAGGGGTAGACCACAATGAGCTGTTTTTT	CASSVTGVDHNELFF
-	TRBJ2-3	TRBV4-1	-	TGCGCCAGCAGCCAAATGAGCCTCACAGATACGCAGTATTTT	CASSQMSLTDTQYF
few	TRBJ2-3	TRBV7-3	-	TGTGCCAGCAGTCCGGGGGCTTGGGCAGATACGCAGTATTTT	CASSPGAWADTQYF
few	TRBJ2-3	TRBV28	TRBD1	TGTGCCAGCAGCTCAGGGGGCAGCGGAGATACGCAGTATTTT	CASSSGGSGDTQYF
-	TRBJ2-5	TRBV12-3/TRBV12-4	-	TGTGCCAGCAGTCCCACTCGGGCGGCAGAGACCCAGTACTTC	CASSPTRAAETQYF
few	TRBJ1-6	TRBV7-9	-	TGTGCCAGCAGCTTGCCCCTCCACTTT	CASSLPLHF
-	TRBJ1-2	TRBV2	-	TGTGCCAGCAGTCCCCTTGGGACAAGCTATGGCTACACCTTC	CASSPLGTSYGYTF
-	TRBJ1-5	TRBV7-2	TRBD1	TGTGCCAGCAGCAAACAGGGGGGGGTGAGACAGCCCCAGCATTTT	CASSKQGGVRQPQHF
few	TRBJ2-3	TRBV6-5	-	TGTGCCAGCAGTTCTCTCTTGGACGGAAATACGCAGTATTTT	CASSSLLDGNTQYF
few	TRBJ1-2	TRBV28	-	TGTGCCACCGCGCCCCAGCGATATGGCTACACCTTC	CATAPQRYGYTF
-	TRBJ2-2	TRBV6-2/TRBV6-3	-	TGTGCCAGCAGTGAAAGGGGGGGAGGCACCGGGGAGCTGTTTTTT	CASSERGGGTGELFF
few	TRBJ2-3	TRBV15	TRBD2	TGTGCCACCAGCAGAGCCCCGCGGGGGGGTGCAGATACGCAGTATTTT	CATSRAPRGGADTQYF
-	TRBJ2-2	TRBV5-1	-	TGCGCCAGCAGCATACTGACGGGGGGCGACACCGGGGAGCTGTTTTTT	CASSILTGGDTGELFF
-	TRBJ2-7	TRBV4-2	-	TGTGCCAGCAGCCAAGAACCGGGCCACGAGCAGTACTTC	CASSQEPGHEQYF
-	TRBJ1-1	TRBV4-3	TRBD1	TGCGCCAGCAGCCCCGACGGGACAGGGATTGACACTGAAGCTTTCTTT	CASSPDGTGIDTEAFF
-	TRBJ2-1	TRBV5-1	-	TGCGCCAGCAGCGGAGGGTCTAATGAGCAGTTCTTC	CASSGGSNEQFF
few	TRBJ2-5	TRBV6-2/TRBV6-3	TRBD2	TGTGCCAGCAGTTACTCGATATCCAGCGGGGGTTTCGAGACCCAGTACTTC	CASSYSISSGGFETQYF
-	TRBJ2-1	TRBV5-5	-	TGTGCCAGCAGGCTAATAGAGTACGGTGAGCAGTTCTTC	CASRLIEYGEQFF
-	TRBJ2-7	TRBV4-3	TRBD1	TGCGCCAGCAGCCTAGCCGGGACAGGGTTATACGAGCAGTACTTC	CASSLAGTGLYEQYF
many	TRBJ1-4	TRBV5-1	-	TGCGCCAGCAGCCCCGGTGGAAGAAATGAAAAACTGTTTTTT	CASSPGGRNEKLFF
many	TRBJ1-1	TRBV5-1	-	TGCGCCAGCAGCTTCGTACGGGACACTGAAGCTTTCTTT	CASSFVRDTEAFF
-	TRBJ1-1	TRBV7-2	TRBD1	TGTGCCAGCAGCTCCGACAGGGCGGGAGCTTTCTTT	CASSSDRAGAFF
-	TRBJ1-1	TRBV30	-	TGTGCCTGGAACCCCCCCACGAGGGGTAACACTGAAGCTTTCTTT	CAWNPPTRGNTEAFF
-	TRBJ1-3	TRBV20-1	-	TGCAGTGCCAGGGGTTCGGGAAACACCATATATTTT	CSARGSGNTIYF
many	TRBJ2-1	TRBV24-1	TRBD1	TGTGCCACCAGTGATCCGGGACAGGGCAACAATGAGCAGTTCTTC	CATSDPGQGNNEQFF
-	TRBJ2-3	TRBV10-3	TRBD1	TGTGCCATCAGTGAGTCGCCCTCTCGGCGGCGACAGGGCCTCACAGATACGCAGTATTTT	CAISESPSRRRQGLTDTQYF
-	TRBJ1-6	TRBV20-1	TRBD1	TGCAGTGCTTACAAGACAGGGCGTAATAATTCACCCCTCCACTTT	CSAYKTGRNNSPLHF
-	TRBJ1-5	TRBV6-6	-	TGTGCCAGCCGGTTAGGGGAGAAAAGCAATCAGCCCCAGCATTTT	CASRLGEKSNQPQHF
-	TRBJ2-2	TRBV7-2	TRBD1	TGTGCCAGCAGCACCATAGGGAGAGGGACAGGGGGTCTAACCGGGGAGCTGTTTTTT	CASSTIGRGTGGLTGELFF
many	TRBJ2-1	TRBV9	TRBD1	TGTGCCAGCAGCGGCATGGGACAGGGATACAATGAGCAGTTCTTC	CASSGMGQGYNEQFF
few	TRBJ2-2	TRBV7-9	TRBD1	TGTGCCAGCAGCCGACAGGGAGGGGAGCTGTTTTTT	CASSRQGGELFF
-	TRBJ1-1	TRBV6-6	-	TGTGCCAGCAGCCCTGGACGGGGTTTTATGAACACTGAAGCTTTCTTT	CASSPGRGFMNTEAFF
few	TRBJ2-3	TRBV9	TRBD2	TGTGCCAGCAGCGGGGGACTAACCCAAATCACAGATACGCAGTATTTT	CASSGGLTQITDTQYF
few	TRBJ2-4	TRBV7-2	TRBD2	TGTGCCAGCAGCTTAGAAGCGGGGGGATTGGGGTACATTCAGTACTTC	CASSLEAGGLGYIQYF
few	TRBJ2-3	TRBV6-2/TRBV6-3	-	TGTGCCAGCAGTTACCCACCACTCAGTTCCGATACGCAGTATTTT	CASSYPPLSSDTQYF
few	TRBJ2-1	TRBV20-1	TRBD2	TGCAGTGCTAGAGATAGGTCTAGCGGGGGTGATGAGCAGTTCTTC	CSARDRSSGGDEQFF
-	TRBJ1-2	TRBV7-2	TRBD1	TGTGCCAGCAGCATGGACAGGCAGTATGGCTACACCTTC	CASSMDRQYGYTF
-	TRBJ2-2	TRBV12-3/TRBV12-4	-	TGTGCCAGCAGAAAGCCGGGTCCCAATAAGGTCGGGGAGCTGTTTTTT	CASRKPGPNKVGELFF
few	TRBJ2-2	TRBV5-1	-	TGCGCCAGCAGCCAGTACGGAACAAACACCGGGGAGCTGTTTTTT	CASSQYGTNTGELFF
many	TRBJ2-7	TRBV18	-	TGTGCCAGCTCACCCGGGGTGACGCTAGGCGAGCAGTACTTC	CASSPGVTLGEQYF
-	TRBJ2-1	TRBV27	TRBD1	TGTGCCAGCAGTTCCAAGGGGTACGACAGGGGAGTGGATGAGCAGTTCTTC	CASSSKGYDRGVDEQFF
-	TRBJ2-3	TRBV12-3/TRBV12-4	-	TGTGCCAGCAGTTTGGGCGGGGTAGGGGATACGCAGTTT	CASSLGGVGDTQF
few	TRBJ2-1	TRBV5-1	TRBD2	TGCGCCAGCAGCTTGGCCTTCGGCCTAGCGGACAATGAGCAGTTCTTC	CASSLAFGLADNEQFF
many	TRBJ2-1	TRBV5-1	TRBD2	TGCGCCAGCAGCACTCTACTAGCGGGGGGTGTCGATGAGCAGTTCTTC	CASSTLLAGGVDEQFF
few	TRBJ1-2	TRBV12-3/TRBV12-4	-	TGTGCCAGCAGTTTAGGACAGCCAGCTAACTATGGCTACACCTTC	CASSLGQPANYGYTF
few	TRBJ1-1	TRBV7-2	TRBD1	TGTGCCAGCAGGACCGGGACAGGGCTTACTGAAGCTTTCTTT	CASRTGTGLTEAFF